This T cell receptor beta chain was recovered during a study of blood T cell repertoires in COVID-19. Study background: The samples span acute and convalescent COVID-19 from the United States, Italy and Spain. T cells, B-cell-depleted T cells, or PBMCs supplied cDNA or gDNA.

The germline V gene has CDR1 SGDLS and CDR2 YYNGEE. Trimming took 0 bases from V and 5 from J, leaving 14 bases between them. CDR3 length: 15 residues. Using immunoSEQ multiplex PCR, the repertoire was profiled, and TCRdb retains in-frame clones only, with some absent. The sample records more than 65,000 clones, under 85% being singletons. The sequenced sample was peripheral blood. This TCR was recovered from a woman aged 45-59 years with acute or convalescent COVID-19. The V and J genes are TRBV9 and TRBJ2-5; a weak D match, TRBD1 (5 bases). The CDR3 sequence: CASSVEGAVGETQYF. CDR3 nucleotide sequence: TGTGCCAGCAGCGTAGAAGGGGCGGTGGGGGAGACCCAGTACTTC. Using reference TRBV9 and TRBJ2-5 for the parts outside the CDR3, the full variable domain is DSGVTQTPKHLITATGQRVTLRCSPRSGDLSVYWYQQSLDQGLQFLIQYYNGEERAKGNILERFSAQQFPDLHSELNLSSLELGDSALYFCASSVEGAVGETQYFGPGTRLLVL.